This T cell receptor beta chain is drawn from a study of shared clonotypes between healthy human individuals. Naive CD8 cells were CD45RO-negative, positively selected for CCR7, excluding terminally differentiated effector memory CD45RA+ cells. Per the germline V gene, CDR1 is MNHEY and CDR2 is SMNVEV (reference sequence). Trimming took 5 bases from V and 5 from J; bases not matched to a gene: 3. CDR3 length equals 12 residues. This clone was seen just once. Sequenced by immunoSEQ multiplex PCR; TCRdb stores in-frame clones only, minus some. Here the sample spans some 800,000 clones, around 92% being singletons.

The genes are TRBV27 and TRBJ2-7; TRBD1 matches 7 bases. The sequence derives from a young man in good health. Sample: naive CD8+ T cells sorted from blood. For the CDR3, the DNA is TGTGCCAGCAGTCAACAGGGGAACGAGCAGTACTTC. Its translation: CASSQQGNEQYF.